These T cell receptor beta chains were read from a single sample in a study of T cells in Graves' hyperthyroidism and ophthalmopathy. MiXCR, applied by TCRdb to the multiplex PCR reads, yields one record per CDR3 protein. The repertoire consists of around 350,000 distinct CDR3 sequences, with over 12% occurring once and the leading ten covering approximately 19%. The sequencing input was blood. Receptor source: a woman aged 60-75 years with Graves' ophthalmopathy. The CDR3 runs from the conserved cysteine through the conserved F or W. The order of the fields is clone size, D gene, V gene, J gene, CDR3 DNA, CDR3 protein. A D gene is named only where the DNA matches it firmly. Clone size is not always given. Where it is, it says once, few, many or a class for expanded clones.

many	TRBD1	TRBV19	TRBJ1-5	TGTGCCAGTGGTGAACAGGGGGTATCTTGGCCCCAGCATTTT	CASGEQGVSWPQHF
many	NA	TRBV28	TRBJ2-2	TGTGCCATCCAATCAGGGAACACCGGGGAGCTGTTTTTT	CAIQSGNTGELFF
NA	NA	TRBV5-1	TRBJ1-2	TGCGCCAGCTCTGTGGGGGAAGATGGCTACACCTTC	CASSVGEDGYTF
NA	NA	TRBV25-1	TRBJ1-1	TGTGCCAGCAGTGAAACCGCCGGGACACCTAACACTGAAGCTTTCTTT	CASSETAGTPNTEAFF
many	NA	TRBV2	TRBJ1-6	TGTGCCAGCAGTGAAGAAGTACCAGGGCAGACTGGTTCACCCCTCCACTTT	CASSEEVPGQTGSPLHF
NA	NA	TRBV7-2	TRBJ2-7	TGTGCCAGCAGCTCCCGGGACTGGTCCTACGAGCAGTACTTC	CASSSRDWSYEQYF
many	NA	TRBV14	TRBJ2-2	TGTGCCAGCAGCCCCGGGAGTTCAACCGGGGAGCTGTTTTTT	CASSPGSSTGELFF
few	TRBD1	TRBV28	TRBJ2-7	TGTGCCAGCAGTTTCCCAGGACAGGGGGCAGATGAGCAGTACTTC	CASSFPGQGADEQYF
NA	NA	TRBV7-8	TRBJ1-4	TGTGCCAGCAGCTTATATGCCATGGGGCCAGAAAAACTGTTTTTT	CASSLYAMGPEKLFF
many	NA	TRBV20-1	TRBJ2-1	TGCAGTGCTAGAGCCGACGGGGTGGCCTACAATGAGCAGTTCTTC	CSARADGVAYNEQFF
NA	NA	TRBV18	TRBJ2-7	TGTGCCAGCTCACCACCGCCCGGAAGCTCCTACGAGCAGTACTTC	CASSPPPGSSYEQYF
many	NA	TRBV28	TRBJ1-3	TGTGCCAGCAGTTGGTCCTCGGACTCTGGAAACACCATATATTTT	CASSWSSDSGNTIYF
few	NA	TRBV28	TRBJ1-2	TGTGCCACCCGGATGGGAGGGAGCTATGGCTACACCTTC	CATRMGGSYGYTF
NA	NA	TRBV25-1	TRBJ2-1	TGTGCCAGCAGTGAATTTGGTCGCCCCGGGCGCGACTCCTACAATGAGCAGTTCTTC	CASSEFGRPGRDSYNEQFF
few	NA	TRBV3-1	TRBJ2-7	TGTGCCAGCAGCCAAGCAGGAAGCGGAGCCTACGAGCAGTACTTC	CASSQAGSGAYEQYF